This TCR beta chain was captured by sequencing in a study of Graves' ophthalmopathy and Graves' hyperthyroidism. Study-wide background: Peripheral blood samples were taken at initial diagnosis, before any treatment.

This clonotype was found many times. CDR3 length equals 13 residues. Germline V gene sequence: CDR1 MNHNS, CDR2 SASEGT. Trimming took off 8 bases at V and 7 bases at J, with 15 bases between the two ends. The study amplified TCR beta CDR3 regions using RNA transcripts. RT-PCR in the first round used HTBI primers; a second-round multiplex PCR followed. TCRdb re-called the multiplex PCR reads through MiXCR, storing one row per CDR3 protein. The top ten hold around 1.5% of the sample, which has some 400,000 distinct CDR3 sequences, around 19% seen once. Sequenced: peripheral blood. The gene calls are TRBV6-1 and TRBJ1-5; a possible D gene is TRBD1 (5 bases). The sequence came from a woman between 18 and 30 years old with Graves' ophthalmopathy. CDR3 coding DNA: TGTGCCAGCGGGGCTCAGGGAGCCCAGCCCCAGCATTTT. Protein: CASGAQGAQPQHF.